The rows below give T cell receptor beta chains drawn from one sample of a study of T cells after yellow fever vaccination. TCRdb analysed the 5' RACE reads with MiXCR anew, one entry per CDR3 protein. The sample has roughly 60,000 distinct CDR3 sequences, around 7% seen once. This material consisted of CD8+ T cells sorted from PBMCs, taken on the day of the first yellow fever vaccination. These receptors were collected from a man between 18 and 29 years old who received the YFV17D yellow fever vaccine. Both conserved end residues are part of each CDR3. A D gene is named only where the DNA matches it firmly. Not every row has a clone size; where given, it reads once, few, many or a size class.

D gene	V gene	J gene	clone size	CDR3 DNA	CDR3 protein
.	TRBV10-3	TRBJ2-1	.	TGTGCCATCAGTGAGTCGGGACGTAACAATGAGCAGTTCTTC	CAISESGRNNEQFF
.	TRBV20-1	TRBJ1-1	many	TGCAGTGTTCCGTGGGGGGGAATGAACACTGAAGCTTTCTTT	CSVPWGGMNTEAFF
.	TRBV6-5	TRBJ2-1	.	TGTGCCAGCAGTTACACGCAGGGTGGGAATGAGCAGTTCTTC	CASSYTQGGNEQFF
.	TRBV12-3/TRBV12-4	TRBJ2-2	.	TGTGCCAGCGCTAGCCCAACCGGGGAGCTGTTTTTT	CASASPTGELFF
TRBD2	TRBV7-3	TRBJ2-4	.	TGTGCCAGCAGTACCGGGACTAGCGGAAACATTCAGTACTTC	CASSTGTSGNIQYF
.	TRBV6-5	TRBJ1-1	few	TGTGCCAGCACCCCATCGGGAGTAAACACTGAAGCTTTCTTT	CASTPSGVNTEAFF
.	TRBV10-2	TRBJ2-7	many	TGCGCCAGCAGTGAGTTTTTCCGGGACGGCATTTCCTACGAGCAGTACTTC	CASSEFFRDGISYEQYF
.	TRBV28	TRBJ2-3	.	TGTGCCAGTGGAAAGGGGCAGGGAGGCCCAGATACGCAGTATTTT	CASGKGQGGPDTQYF
TRBD1	TRBV6-2/TRBV6-3	TRBJ1-1	few	TGTGCCAGCAGTTACACAGGGGGCACTGAAGCTTTCTTT	CASSYTGGTEAFF
.	TRBV6-5	TRBJ2-3	few	TGTGCCAGCAGTCTCTCGGCGGTCGTCGCAGATACGCAGTATTTT	CASSLSAVVADTQYF
.	TRBV12-3/TRBV12-4	TRBJ2-7	.	TGTGCCAGCAGTTTTGGCGGGGGCGGGACCGAGCAGTACTTC	CASSFGGGGTEQYF
TRBD1	TRBV15	TRBJ2-3	.	TGTGCCACCAGCAGCTCCGGGACAGGGCTGGATACGCAGTATTTT	CATSSSGTGLDTQYF
.	TRBV13	TRBJ2-5	few	TGTGCCAGCAGCTACCGACAGGGAGGGTATGAGACCCAGTACTTC	CASSYRQGGYETQYF
TRBD1	TRBV6-1	TRBJ1-2	many	TGTGCCAGCAGGGACAGGGAAGTAGTCTATGGCTACACCTTC	CASRDREVVYGYTF
TRBD1	TRBV30	TRBJ2-1	few	TGTGCCTGGAGTGCCGGGACAGGGTCGGACTCGGGGTTCTTC	CAWSAGTGSDSGFF
TRBD1	TRBV5-4	TRBJ1-1	many	TGTGCCAGCAGCTTCTGGGACAGGGGAATCACTGAAGCTTTCTTT	CASSFWDRGITEAFF
.	TRBV19	TRBJ1-5	few	TGTGCCAGTAGTATAAGTTCCGGTCTGCAGCCCCAGCATTTT	CASSISSGLQPQHF
.	TRBV12-3/TRBV12-4	TRBJ2-7	many	TGTGCCAGCAGTCCCTATCAGGGGGGGTACGAGCAGTACTTC	CASSPYQGGYEQYF
.	TRBV5-1	TRBJ2-1	few	TGCGCCAGCAGCTCGTTCGGCGATGAGCAGTTCTTC	CASSSFGDEQFF
.	TRBV7-2	TRBJ2-7	few	TGTGCCAGCAGCGAAAACAGGGTAGTATTCTACGAGCAGTACTTC	CASSENRVVFYEQYF
.	TRBV12-3/TRBV12-4	TRBJ1-1	.	TGTGCCAGCAGAGCGGACTGGGCTAACACTGAAGCTTTCTTT	CASRADWANTEAFF
.	TRBV29-1	TRBJ1-5	many	TGCAGCGTTGAAGATCCGGATAGCAATCAGCCCCAGCATTTT	CSVEDPDSNQPQHF
.	TRBV9	TRBJ1-6	many	TGTGCCAGCAGCGAGATGACCGATCATGCTTCACCCCTCCACTTT	CASSEMTDHASPLHF
.	TRBV12-3/TRBV12-4	TRBJ1-2	.	TGTGCCAGCAGTTCCCGTTACGGCTATGGCTACACCTTC	CASSSRYGYGYTF
.	TRBV6-5	TRBJ1-1	.	TGTGCCAGCAGTTACTCCGAGACAGCGAACACTGAAGCTTTCTTT	CASSYSETANTEAFF
.	TRBV11-2	TRBJ1-1	few	TGTGCCAGCAGCCAGGGGCGCATGAACACTGAAGCTTTCTTT	CASSQGRMNTEAFF
.	TRBV9	TRBJ2-2	many	TGTGCCAGCAGCGTTGCCGGGGAGCTGTTTTTT	CASSVAGELFF
.	TRBV7-9	TRBJ2-5	.	TGTGCCAGCAGAAAGCCCGGTGGACGGACAGCCCAAGAGACCCAGTACTTC	CASRKPGGRTAQETQYF
.	TRBV7-6	TRBJ1-4	few	TGTGCCAGCAGCGCAGAACCGGTGGGAAAACTGTTTTTT	CASSAEPVGKLFF
.	TRBV3-1	TRBJ1-2	few	TGTGCCAGCAGCCAACAAGGGGCCGGACTCTATGGCTACACCTTC	CASSQQGAGLYGYTF
.	TRBV5-1	TRBJ1-4	few	TGCGCCAGCAGGGCCGGGACTGCGAATGAAAAACTGTTTTTT	CASRAGTANEKLFF
.	TRBV7-2	TRBJ2-5	.	TGTGCCAGCAGCCTAGTGCCGGAAGAAGAGACCCAGTACTTC	CASSLVPEEETQYF
.	TRBV7-9	TRBJ2-5	.	TGTGCCAGCAGCTCCCTGTCCCAACAAGAGACCCAGTACTTC	CASSSLSQQETQYF
.	TRBV19	TRBJ1-2	many	TGTGCCAGTAAATCCTGGCAGAACTATGGCTACACCTTC	CASKSWQNYGYTF
.	TRBV5-1	TRBJ2-7	many	TGCGCCAGCAGCTTGGGGTGGGTGTACGAGCAGTACTTC	CASSLGWVYEQYF
.	TRBV6-6	TRBJ1-1	.	TGTGCCAGCAGCACCAGGGTGAACACTGAAGCTTTCTTT	CASSTRVNTEAFF
.	TRBV27	TRBJ1-1	few	TGTGCCAGCACCACCCTGGGGGGGGGCACTGAAGCTTTCTTT	CASTTLGGGTEAFF
.	TRBV5-1	TRBJ2-3	many	TGCGCCAGCAGCTTGGCCCCCAGTCTCGATACGCAGTATTTT	CASSLAPSLDTQYF
.	TRBV19	TRBJ1-5	.	TGTGCCAGTAGTATAGGGATTAACCAGCCCCAGCATTTT	CASSIGINQPQHF
.	TRBV12-3/TRBV12-4	TRBJ2-3	many	TGTGCCAGCAGAACAGGGTCTGGTACGCAGTATTTT	CASRTGSGTQYF
TRBD2	TRBV27	TRBJ2-1	many	TGTGCCAGCAGTGCTGGGACTAGCGGGGAGACACCCTACAATGAGCAGTTCTTC	CASSAGTSGETPYNEQFF
.	TRBV7-7	TRBJ2-1	few	TGTGCTAGCAGCGCAGGGGCCGGCTCCTACAATGAGCAGTTCTTC	CASSAGAGSYNEQFF
.	TRBV4-1	TRBJ2-2	many	TGCGCCAGCAGCCAAGCCCCGGGCGGGGAGCTGTTTTTT	CASSQAPGGELFF
.	TRBV2	TRBJ1-5	few	TGTGCCAGCAGTGGAGGTGTACTACCGGGGAATCAGCCCCAGCATTTT	CASSGGVLPGNQPQHF
TRBD1	TRBV20-1	TRBJ1-5	.	TGCAGTGCTAGAGACCACAGGGGGAGCAATCAGCCCCAGCATTTT	CSARDHRGSNQPQHF
TRBD2	TRBV29-1	TRBJ2-3	.	TGCAGCGTTGAATTAGCGGGGGGGCCGGTCCCAGATACGCAGTATTTT	CSVELAGGPVPDTQYF
TRBD2	TRBV6-2/TRBV6-3	TRBJ2-7	few	TGTGCCAGCAGTTACTCTCAACTAGCGGGGGACCACGAGCAGTACTTC	CASSYSQLAGDHEQYF
.	TRBV10-1	TRBJ2-7	many	TGCGCCAGCAGCCAGGGGCCAGGCTACGAGCAGTACTTC	CASSQGPGYEQYF
TRBD2	TRBV4-1	TRBJ2-1	few	TGCGCCAGCAGCCAAGGGGACGGGGGGTACAATGAGCAGTTCTTC	CASSQGDGGYNEQFF
.	TRBV4-3	TRBJ1-2	many	TGCGCCAGCAGCCAAGGGGACCTTAGAGGGGACGGCTACACCTTC	CASSQGDLRGDGYTF
TRBD1	TRBV7-8	TRBJ1-2	.	TGTGCCAGCAGCTTAGATCGGACAGGGGGTAGCTATGGCTACACCTTC	CASSLDRTGGSYGYTF
TRBD2	TRBV11-1	TRBJ2-5	.	TGTGCCAGCAGCTTAGTTATAACTAGCGGGGATGTACAAGAGACCCAGTACTTC	CASSLVITSGDVQETQYF
.	TRBV5-5	TRBJ2-3	few	TGTGCCAGCAGCATAGGGTCCCCTCTATCAGATACGCAGTATTTT	CASSIGSPLSDTQYF
.	TRBV7-9	TRBJ2-1	.	TGTGCCAGCAGCCAAACGGGTAATGAGCAGTTCTTC	CASSQTGNEQFF
.	TRBV12-3/TRBV12-4	TRBJ2-3	many	TGTGCCAGCAGTCTAGGGGGGGCCTGGGGAACAGATACGCAGTATTTT	CASSLGGAWGTDTQYF